Following are 9 T cell receptor beta chains from one sample sequenced in a study of T cells after yellow fever vaccination. TCRdb processed the 5' RACE reads anew with MiXCR; each CDR3 protein has one entry. The table lists some 600,000 distinct CDR3 sequences, around an eighth of them singletons. Sequencing was performed on PBMCs, taken on the day of the yellow fever booster vaccination. The source is a man aged 25 to 45 who received the YFV17D yellow fever vaccine.

This clonotype was recorded a few times. This chain joins TRBV27 and TRBJ1-2; TRBD1 might be the D (5 bases). The CDR3 has 14 residues. Deletions cut 7 bases from V and 8 bases from J, with 20 bases between. Germline CDR1 MNHEY, CDR2 SMNVEV (reference sequence). The CDR3 DNA reads TGTGCCAGCACTTCCCGACAGCTTTCGGAAGGCTACACCTTC. Translating gives CASTSRQLSEGYTF.

This clonotype occurred many times. This chain joins TRBV20-1 and TRBJ1-2; 10 bases map to TRBD1. The germline V gene encodes CDR1 DFQATT and CDR2 SNEGSKA (reference sequence). This CDR3 is built from 12 residues. The trim removed 5 bases at V and 10 bases at J, leaving 7 bases unmatched. CDR3 in DNA: TGCAGTGCTCGTGGACAGGGGGGCTTCTACACCTTC. Translation: CSARGQGGFYTF.

This clonotype occurred a few times. J is TRBJ2-1 and V is TRBV29-1; 16 nucleotides align to TRBD2. Trimming cost V 0 bases and J 2 bases; bases outside gene matches: 7. Germline assignment: CDR1 SQVTM and CDR2 ANQGSEA. The CDR3 is 19 residues long. CDR3 coding DNA: TGCAGCGTTGAAGATCCTCCGGGACTAGCGGGAGGGACCTACAATGAGCAGTTCTTC. Residues: CSVEDPPGLAGGTYNEQFF.

The chain couples TRBV19 to TRBJ2-1; D not certain. The V end was cut by 4 bases, the J end by 4 bases, with 14 bases between. This CDR3 comprises 15 residues. In germline, CDR1 is LNHDA, CDR2 SQIVND (reference sequence). The CDR3 DNA is TGTGCCAGTAGTAATTCCCTGCCACTTTACAATGAGCAGTTCTTC. It translates to CASSNSLPLYNEQFF. The variable domain in full, with the rest retrieved from reference TRBV19 and TRBJ2-1, is DGGITQSPKYLFRKEGQNVTLSCEQNLNHDAMYWYRQDPGQGLRLIYYSQIVNDFQKGDIAEGYSVSREKKESFPLTVTSAQKNPTAFYLCASSNSLPLYNEQFFGPGTRLTVL.

This clonotype was detected only a few times. This chain connects TRBV5-6 to TRBJ2-5; D is undetermined. The germline gives CDR1 SGHDT, CDR2 YYEEEE. V was clipped by 0 bases and J by 4 bases, with 16 bases between them. The CDR3 extends over 16 amino acids. For the CDR3, the DNA is TGTGCCAGCAGCTTGGAGTTGACGGGCAAGGGAGAGACCCAGTACTTC. It codes for CASSLELTGKGETQYF.

The sample holds a few counts of this clonotype. The chain joins TRBV10-3 to TRBJ2-5; D remains unclear. This CDR3 is 13 amino acids long. CDR1 is ENHRY and CDR2 is SYGVKD in the germline V gene. The ends were cut back, 4 bases at V and 4 bases at J, with 10 bases in the middle. The CDR3 reads CAISAQDRETQYF. DNA for the CDR3: TGTGCCATCAGTGCCCAGGATCGAGAGACCCAGTACTTC.

This clonotype occurred a few times. The chain couples TRBV9 to TRBJ2-5; possibly TRBD1 for D (5 bases). The CDR3 contains 14 residues. The germline V and J ends were trimmed by 0 bases and 4 bases, with 10 bases remaining between them. The germline V gene has CDR1 SGDLS and CDR2 YYNGEE. The CDR3 loop is CASSVGQGVETQYF. The CDR3 DNA is TGTGCCAGCAGCGTAGGACAAGGGGTAGAGACCCAGTACTTC.

This chain links TRBV20-1 with TRBJ2-5; 10 nucleotides agree with TRBD2. The CDR3 loop spans 13 amino acids. V lost 6 bases, J lost 2 bases, and 3 bases stayed unmatched. The germline CDR1 and CDR2 sequences are DFQATT and SNEGSKA (reference sequence). This chain's CDR3 is CSAELAGQETQYF. CDR3 nucleotide sequence: TGCAGTGCGGAACTAGCGGGACAAGAGACCCAGTACTTC.

This clonotype was detected only a few times. The V and J genes are TRBV27 and TRBJ2-1; D perhaps matches TRBD1 (6 bases). Trimming left V 7 bases short and J 9 bases short, with 19 bases between. This CDR3 has 14 amino acids. Germline assignment: CDR1 MNHEY and CDR2 SMNVEV (reference sequence). The CDR3 nucleotides are TGTGCCAGCAAATGGGGGCCCGAAGAGGTTGAGCAGTTCTTC. Its protein is CASKWGPEEVEQFF.